These 5 T cell receptor beta chains were sequenced from one sample in a study of blood T cell repertoires in COVID-19. Some clones are missing from TCRdb's copy, which holds only in-frame ones; the method was immunoSEQ multiplex PCR. In the table there are some 200,000 clones, over 75% of which are singletons. The specimen sequenced was peripheral blood. The origin of the receptors is a woman aged 65 to 85 with COVID-19, enrolled during active disease.

The chain is built from TRBV6-5 and TRBJ2-1; TRBD1 matches at 10 bases. V lost 7 bases and J lost 4; bases outside the gene matches: 1. Germline CDR1 is MNHEY and CDR2 is SVGAGI. The CDR3 is made up of 13 amino acids. CDR3 amino acids: CASKGQGYNEQFF. CDR3 in DNA: TGTGCCAGCAAGGGACAGGGGTACAATGAGCAGTTCTTC.

This chain links TRBV6-2 or TRBV6-3 with TRBJ2-3, with TRBD2 matching 9 bases. The germline V gene encodes CDR1 MNHEY and CDR2 SVGEGT. V lost 6 bases to trimming and J lost 4 bases; unmatched junction nucleotides: 5. There are 14 residues in the CDR3. CDR3 in amino acids: CASSASGVADTQYF. The CDR3 nucleotides are TGTGCCAGCAGCGCTAGCGGGGTCGCAGATACGCAGTATTTT.

In this sample, this clone turned up a few times. The chain recombines TRBV7-9 with TRBJ1-6; D is possibly TRBD1 (5 bases). CDR3 length: 16 residues. The germline V gene encodes CDR1 SEHNR and CDR2 FQNEAQ (reference sequence). V gave up 5 bases and J gave up 8 bases, with 19 bases separating them. The CDR3 sequence is CASSADLGQGYSPLHF. CDR3 DNA: TGTGCCAGCAGCGCAGATTTGGGTCAGGGTTATTCACCCCTCCACTTT.

This clone was recorded a few times. The rearrangement uses TRBV2 and TRBJ2-1, with TRBD2 as a possible D gene (5 bases). The CDR3 extends over 13 amino acids. The germline V gene encodes CDR1 SNHLY and CDR2 FYNNEI. Trimming pared 6 bases from V and 10 bases from J, leaving 16 bases between. This chain's CDR3 is CASREQPSGEQFF. CDR3 nucleotides: TGTGCCAGCAGAGAACAGCCGTCGGGAGAGCAGTTCTTC. Filled out from reference TRBV2 and TRBJ2-1, the complete variable domain reads EPEVTQTPSHQVTQMGQEVILRCVPISNHLYFYWYRQILGQKVEFLVSFYNNEISEKSEIFDDQFSVERPDGSNFTLKIRSTKLEDSAMYFCASREQPSGEQFFGPGTRLTVL.

This clone was recorded a few times. The chain has TRBV7-9 and TRBJ2-7, with D possibly TRBD2 on 6 matching bases. V lost 1 base and J lost 4, with 11 bases in between. The CDR3 totals 14 residues. Germline loops: CDR1 SEHNR, CDR2 FQNEAQ (reference sequence). The CDR3 DNA follows: TGTGCCAGCAGCTTAGGACTAGAAGGGTACGAGCAGTACTTC. Translation: CASSLGLEGYEQYF. Full variable domain (rest looked up from reference TRBV7-9 and TRBJ2-7): DTGVSQNPRHKITKRGQNVTFRCDPISEHNRLYWYRQTLGQGPEFLTYFQNEAQLEKSRLLSDRFSAERPKGSFSTLEIQRTEQGDSAMYLCASSLGLEGYEQYFGPGTRLTVT.